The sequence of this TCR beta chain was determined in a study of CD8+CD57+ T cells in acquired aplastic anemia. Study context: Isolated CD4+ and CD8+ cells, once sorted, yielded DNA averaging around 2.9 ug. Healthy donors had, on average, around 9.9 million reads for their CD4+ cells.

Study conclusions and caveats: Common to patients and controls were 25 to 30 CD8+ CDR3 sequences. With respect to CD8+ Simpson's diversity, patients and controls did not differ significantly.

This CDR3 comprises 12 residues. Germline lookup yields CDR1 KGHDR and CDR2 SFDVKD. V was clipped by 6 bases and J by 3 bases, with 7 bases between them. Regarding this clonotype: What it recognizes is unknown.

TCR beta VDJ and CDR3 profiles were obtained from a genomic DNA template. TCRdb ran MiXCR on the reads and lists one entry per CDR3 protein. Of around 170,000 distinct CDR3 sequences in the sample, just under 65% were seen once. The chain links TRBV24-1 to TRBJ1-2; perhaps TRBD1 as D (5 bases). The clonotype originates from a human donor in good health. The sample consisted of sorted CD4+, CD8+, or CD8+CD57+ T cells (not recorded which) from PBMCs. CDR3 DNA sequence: TGTGCCACCAGTCGGGGGGACTATGGCTACACCTTC. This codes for CATSRGDYGYTF.